These 9 T cell receptor beta chains originate from one sample sequenced in a study of blood T cell repertoires in COVID-19. The assay was immunoSEQ multiplex PCR, and TCRdb's table has in-frame clones only and misses some. This sample has 200,000 to 250,000 clones; approximately 84% occur once, and the top ten carry 1.8%. Sequencing was performed on PBMCs or T cells enriched from blood (not recorded which). These receptors all come from a man aged 55-75 years who had recovered from COVID-19.

The chain combines TRBV5-6 with TRBJ1-1; D unclear. This CDR3 is 15 amino acids long. V lost 0 bases to trimming and J lost 2 bases, with 11 bases between them. CDR1 and CDR2 (germline): SGHDT, YYEEEE. The CDR3 DNA is TGTGCCAGCAGCTTGGGCCCCCACCTAAACACTGAAGCTTTCTTT. Encoded protein: CASSLGPHLNTEAFF.

The J gene is TRBJ1-5, the V gene TRBV7-2; D is uncertain. This CDR3 comprises 14 residues. V was pared by 0 bases and J by 9 bases, with 12 bases between. Germline V CDR1 and CDR2: SGHTA, FQGNSA. The CDR3 DNA reads TGTGCCAGCAGCTTAGCGGCGGGGAAAGGGCCCCAGCATTTT. Amino acid sequence: CASSLAAGKGPQHF.

V usage is TRBV6-6 and J usage is TRBJ2-7, with 9 nucleotides matching TRBD1. J lost 5 bases, V lost 4 bases, and 6 bases had no gene match. Germline V gives CDR1 MNHNY, CDR2 SVGAGI (reference sequence). The CDR3 covers 14 residues. CDR3 nucleotides: TGTGCCAGCAGTTCGGGACAGGGTAGGCACGAGCAGTACTTC. Translation gives CASSSGQGRHEQYF.

V and J are TRBV19 and TRBJ2-2; D is undetermined. Germline CDR1 and CDR2: LNHDA and SQIVND (reference sequence). V dropped 5 bases and J dropped 8 bases, with 12 bases sitting between them. This CDR3 is built from 13 residues. DNA of the CDR3: TGTGCCAGTAGTGGCCTAGTGATTGGGGAGCTGTTTTTT. Its protein is CASSGLVIGELFF.

This chain links TRBV4-3 with TRBJ1-5; D is ambiguous. Trimming cost V 0 bases and J 6 bases, with 6 bases left between them. CDR3 length: 13 residues. Germline loops: CDR1 LGHNA, CDR2 YSLEER. The CDR3 loop reads CASSQDRVQPQHF. The CDR3 bases are TGCGCCAGCAGCCAAGACCGGGTTCAGCCCCAGCATTTT.

The V gene is TRBV6-5, the J gene TRBJ1-2; 8 bases are shared with TRBD1. Trimming took 2 bases from V and 4 from J; bases not matched to a gene: 6. Germline CDR1 is MNHEY and CDR2 is SVGAGI. This CDR3 is built from 15 residues. The CDR3 DNA reads as TGTGCCAGCAGTTACCGGCAGGACAGGGTCTATGGCTACACCTTC. As protein: CASSYRQDRVYGYTF.

This clone was counted only a few times. The chain is built from TRBV5-1 and TRBJ2-5; 7 positions match TRBD1. Germline-derived CDR1 and CDR2 are SGHRS and YFSETQ. CDR3 length equals 14 residues. V gave up 5 bases and J gave up 2 bases; unmatched junction bases: 6. The CDR3 loop reads CASRFGTVQETQYF. For the CDR3, the DNA is TGCGCCAGCAGGTTCGGGACAGTTCAAGAGACCCAGTACTTC.

This chain links TRBV12-3 or TRBV12-4 with TRBJ1-2; D possibly corresponds to TRBD1 (6 bases). CDR3 size: 12 residues. V was clipped by 6 bases and J by 8 bases, with 13 bases between them. The CDR3 here is CASSLGTRGYTF. Here the CDR3 DNA reads TGTGCCAGCAGCCTCGGGACACGAGGCTACACCTTC.

The chain couples TRBV24-1 to TRBJ2-6; D gene unclear. The V and J ends lost 4 bases and 0 bases respectively, with 9 bases between them. Germline CDR1 and CDR2: KGHDR and SFDVKD. The CDR3 is 16 amino acids. The CDR3 protein is CATSDTRPSGANVLTF. The CDR3 nucleotides read TGTGCCACCAGTGACACGAGGCCCTCTGGGGCCAACGTCCTGACTTTC.